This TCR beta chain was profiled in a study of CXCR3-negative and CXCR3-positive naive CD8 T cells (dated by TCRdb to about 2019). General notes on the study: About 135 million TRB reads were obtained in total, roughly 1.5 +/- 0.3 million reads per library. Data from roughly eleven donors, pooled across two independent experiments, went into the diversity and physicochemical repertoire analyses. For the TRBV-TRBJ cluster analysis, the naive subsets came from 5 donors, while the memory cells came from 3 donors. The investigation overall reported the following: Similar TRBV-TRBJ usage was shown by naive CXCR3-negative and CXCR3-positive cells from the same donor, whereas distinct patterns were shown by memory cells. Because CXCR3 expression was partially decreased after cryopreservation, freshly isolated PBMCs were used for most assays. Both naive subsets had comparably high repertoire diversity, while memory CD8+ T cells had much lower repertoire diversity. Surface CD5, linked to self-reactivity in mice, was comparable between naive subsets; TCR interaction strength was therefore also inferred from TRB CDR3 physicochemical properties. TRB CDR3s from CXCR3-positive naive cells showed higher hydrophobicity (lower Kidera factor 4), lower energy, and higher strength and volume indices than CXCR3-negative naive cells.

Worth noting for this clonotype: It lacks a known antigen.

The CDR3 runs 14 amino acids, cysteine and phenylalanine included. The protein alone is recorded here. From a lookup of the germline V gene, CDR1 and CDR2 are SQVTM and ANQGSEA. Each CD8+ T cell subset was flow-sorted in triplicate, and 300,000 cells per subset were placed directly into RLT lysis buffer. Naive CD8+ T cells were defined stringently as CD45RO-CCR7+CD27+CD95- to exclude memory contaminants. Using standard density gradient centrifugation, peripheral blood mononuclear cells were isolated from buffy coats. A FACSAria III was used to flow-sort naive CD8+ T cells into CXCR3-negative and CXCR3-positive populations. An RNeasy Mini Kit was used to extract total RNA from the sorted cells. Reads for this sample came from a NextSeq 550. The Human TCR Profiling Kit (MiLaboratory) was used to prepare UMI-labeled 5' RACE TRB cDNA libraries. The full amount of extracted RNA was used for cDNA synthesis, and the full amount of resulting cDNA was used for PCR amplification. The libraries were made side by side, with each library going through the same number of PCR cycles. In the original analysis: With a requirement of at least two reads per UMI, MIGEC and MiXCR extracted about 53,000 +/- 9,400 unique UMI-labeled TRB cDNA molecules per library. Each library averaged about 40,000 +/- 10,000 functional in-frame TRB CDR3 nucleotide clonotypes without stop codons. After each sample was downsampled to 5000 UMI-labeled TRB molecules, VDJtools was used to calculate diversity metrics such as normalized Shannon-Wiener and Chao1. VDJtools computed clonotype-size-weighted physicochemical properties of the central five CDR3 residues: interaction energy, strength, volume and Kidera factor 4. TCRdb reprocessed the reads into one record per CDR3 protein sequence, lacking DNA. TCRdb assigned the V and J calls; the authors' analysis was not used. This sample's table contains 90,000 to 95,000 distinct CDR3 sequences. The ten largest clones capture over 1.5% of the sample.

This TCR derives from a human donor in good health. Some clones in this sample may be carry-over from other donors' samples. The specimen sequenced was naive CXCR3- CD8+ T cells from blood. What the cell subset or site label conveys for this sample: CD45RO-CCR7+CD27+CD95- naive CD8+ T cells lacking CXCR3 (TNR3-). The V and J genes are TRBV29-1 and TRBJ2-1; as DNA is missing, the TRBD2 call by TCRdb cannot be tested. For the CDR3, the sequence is CSVRGLAVDNEQFF.